These 17 T cell receptor beta chains share one sample of origin, sequenced in a study of T-cell memory formation after mild COVID-19. TCRdb fed the 5' RACE reads into MiXCR, producing one record per CDR3 protein. The sample has hundreds of thousands of distinct CDR3 sequences; about 20% are singletons. Specimen: PBMCs or a T cell subset sorted from them (not recorded which). The receptors were gathered from an adult woman who had mild COVID-19 (a few samples of this study predate the infection). Cell type and time point are not known.

The rearrangement uses TRBV7-2 and TRBJ2-2, with 8 bases lining up with TRBD2. Per germline, CDR1 SGHTA and CDR2 FQGNSA. With V trimmed by 1 base and J by 7 bases, 11 bases remained unmatched. The CDR3 totals 17 residues. In DNA, the CDR3 is TGTGCCAGCAGCTTAGTCGGAGCGGGAGTAGCTGGCGGGGAGCTGTTTTTT. This sequence encodes CASSLVGAGVAGGELFF.

The sample holds many counts of this clonotype. This sequence joins TRBV7-3 and TRBJ2-3; D gene uncertain. The CDR3 consists of 13 residues. Trimming stripped 2 bases from V and 5 bases from J, with 8 bases between. Germline lookup yields CDR1 SGHTA and CDR2 FQGTGA. DNA of the CDR3: TGTGCCAGCAGCTTAGGCTCTGGAGATACGCAGTATTTT. Translating gives CASSLGSGDTQYF.

The chain is built from TRBV6-6 and TRBJ1-5, with 7 bases that match TRBD1. V dropped 4 bases and J dropped 5; count of bases not matched to a gene: 5. Germline CDR1 is MNHNY and CDR2 is SVGAGI (reference sequence). The CDR3 is 14 amino acids. The CDR3 is CASSSTGTYQPQHF. CDR3 nucleotide sequence: TGTGCCAGCAGTTCGACAGGGACGTATCAGCCCCAGCATTTT.

The chain combines TRBV19 with TRBJ2-3, with D possibly TRBD2 on 5 matching bases. In germline, CDR1 is LNHDA, CDR2 SQIVND (reference sequence). CDR3 length: 14 residues. Trimming shortened V by 1 base and J by 6 bases, and 11 bases separated the two germline ends. The CDR3 bases are TGTGCCAGTAGTATAGGAGAGGGTATGGATACGCAGTATTTT. Its translation: CASSIGEGMDTQYF.

The J gene is TRBJ2-7, the V gene TRBV7-9, with 10 bases fitting TRBD2. The V gene end was trimmed by 0 bases and the J gene end by 3 bases; junction bases not matched to a gene: 5. CDR3 length: 16 amino acids. Germline V CDR1 and CDR2: SEHNR, FQNEAQ (reference sequence). This CDR3 reads CASSLARGTSVYEQYF. The CDR3 DNA reads as TGTGCCAGCAGCTTAGCGCGTGGGACTAGCGTCTACGAGCAGTACTTC.

The V call is TRBV11-3, the J call TRBJ2-6; D unclear. Germline CDR1 is SGHNT and CDR2 is YENEEA. The CDR3 is 14 residues long. V lost 5 bases and J lost 5, with 10 bases in between. The CDR3 bases are TGTGCCAGCAGCCCACGTACGAGGGCCAACGTCCTGACTTTC. This gives the protein CASSPRTRANVLTF. Full variable domain (missing parts from reference TRBV11-3 and TRBJ2-6): EAGVVQSPRYKIIEKKQPVAFWCNPISGHNTLYWYLQNLGQGPELLIRYENEEAVDDSQLPKDRFSAERLKGVDSTLKIQPAELGDSAVYLCASSPRTRANVLTFGAGSRLTVL.

For the CDR3, the DNA is TGTGCCAGCAGTTTAACGAGCTATAATCAGCCCCAGCATTTT. As protein: CASSLTSYNQPQHF. The V gene is TRBV12-3 or TRBV12-4, the J gene TRBJ1-5; no definite D call. The CDR3 extends over 14 amino acids. Trimming stripped 2 bases from V and 4 bases from J, with 9 bases between.

In this sample, this clonotype turned up a few times. The genes are TRBV18 and TRBJ1-5; D gene unclear. CDR1 and CDR2 from the germline V gene are KGHSH and LQKENI. V lost 6 bases and J lost 2, with 11 bases in between. This CDR3 spans 14 amino acids. The CDR3: CASSPGLGNQPQHF. CDR3 in DNA: TGTGCCAGCTCGCCTGGTTTGGGCAATCAGCCCCAGCATTTT. Based on the CDR3 plus reference TRBV18 and TRBJ1-5, the full variable domain is NAGVMQNPRHLVRRRGQEARLRCSPMKGHSHVYWYRQLPEEGLKFMVYLQKENIIDESGMPKERFSAEFPKEGPSILRIQQVVRGDSAAYFCASSPGLGNQPQHFGDGTRLSIL.

In its sample, this clonotype was seen a few times. The chain has TRBV7-9 and TRBJ1-2; D uncertain. This CDR3 is 15 amino acids long. In germline, CDR1 is SEHNR, CDR2 FQNEAQ (reference sequence). Trimming removed 3 bases from V and 6 bases from J, with 17 bases in between. The CDR3 DNA is TGTGCCAGCAGCTTTGGGGAAATCCTGGCGGATGGCTACACCTTC. Translating gives CASSFGEILADGYTF.

This clonotype was counted between two and nine times. The V and J genes are TRBV20-1 and TRBJ1-1; perhaps TRBD1 as D (6 bases). V was shortened by 1 base and J by 4 bases, with 13 bases between the two germline ends. Germline CDR1 DFQATT, CDR2 SNEGSKA (reference sequence). The CDR3 totals 14 residues. CDR3 DNA: TGCAGTGCTAGAGGGGATATGGGGGCCACTGAAGCTTTCTTT. As protein: CSARGDMGATEAFF.

This clonotype has only a few counts. The gene calls are TRBV7-3 and TRBJ2-5; TRBD2 matches 7 bases. CDR3 length equals 15 residues. With V trimmed by 0 bases and J by 3 bases, 4 bases remained unmatched. The germline V gene has CDR1 SGHTA and CDR2 FQGTGA. This CDR3 reads CASSLTGLAEETQYF. CDR3 in DNA: TGTGCCAGCAGCTTAACGGGGCTAGCGGAAGAGACCCAGTACTTC.

This clonotype was observed a few times. This chain connects TRBV15 to TRBJ1-1; 8 bases are a match to TRBD1. V trimming: 5 bases; J trimming: 5 bases; junction bases outside the gene matches: 13. The CDR3 is made up of 16 amino acids. Germline values: CDR1 LNHNV, CDR2 YYDKDF (reference sequence). In DNA, the CDR3 is TGTGCCACCAGCCCCCGACGGGACAGGTGGGGTACTGAAGCTTTCTTT. Translation: CATSPRRDRWGTEAFF. Full variable domain (remainder filled in from reference TRBV15 and TRBJ1-1): DAMVIQNPRYQVTQFGKPVTLSCSQTLNHNVMYWYQQKSSQAPKLLFHYYDKDFNNEADTPDNFQSRRPNTSFCFLDIRSPGLGDTAMYLCATSPRRDRWGTEAFFGQGTRLTVV.

CDR3: CASSPRTCPLYEQYF. The CDR3 region has the DNA TGTGCCAGCAGCCCTCGGACTTGCCCCCTCTACGAGCAGTACTTC. This chain joins TRBV21-1 and TRBJ2-7; the table's D call, TRBD1, has no DNA check behind it. TRBV21-1 is designated a pseudogene. This CDR3 has 15 residues.

V usage is TRBV7-9 and J usage is TRBJ2-7; TRBD1 matches 10 bases. V lost 4 bases, J lost 5 bases, and 14 bases stayed unmatched. Germline CDR1 is SEHNR and CDR2 is FQNEAQ (reference sequence). This CDR3 spans 17 amino acids. DNA of the CDR3: TGTGCCAGCAGCTCGACCGACAGGGGGCCAGGAGTTGACGAGCAGTACTTC. It codes for CASSSTDRGPGVDEQYF.

This clonotype appeared a few times. The chain uses TRBV12-3 or TRBV12-4 and TRBJ2-3; 11 nucleotides align to TRBD2. CDR3 length: 16 amino acids. Germline trimming cut 6 bases from V and 2 bases from J; bases unmatched to any gene: 7. The CDR3 nucleotides read TGTGCCAGCAGGCTACTAGCGGGGGTGAACACAGATACGCAGTATTTT. Translated, it gives CASRLLAGVNTDTQYF.

This clonotype was detected only a few times. The CDR3 region is CSARDRYTEAFF. As DNA, the CDR3 is TGCAGTGCTAGGGACAGGTACACTGAAGCTTTCTTT. This rearrangement joins TRBV20-1 to TRBJ1-1, with 7 bases aligning to TRBD1. CDR1 DFQATT and CDR2 SNEGSKA come from the germline V gene (reference sequence). The CDR3 loop spans 12 amino acids. The ends lost 3 bases at V and 3 bases at J; junction bases unmatched: 1.

The chain recombines TRBV6-6 with TRBJ1-1; maybe TRBD1 (6 bases). CDR1 MNHNY and CDR2 SVGAGI come from the germline V gene (reference sequence). The germline V and J ends were trimmed by 7 bases and 1 base, with 10 bases remaining between them. The CDR3 spans 13 residues. CDR3 sequence: CASTWGQNTEAFF. The CDR3 region has the DNA TGTGCCAGCACCTGGGGACAGAACACTGAAGCTTTCTTT.